Sequencing of this T cell receptor (beta chain) was carried out in a study of T cell responses to AZD1222 COVID-19 vaccine. Overall study findings and caveats: Clonal diversity was possibly underestimated, and the donors were mostly white British, with more females. Increased Spike-specific TCR breadth and depth were observed after two AZD1222 doses.

CDR3 length equals 15 residues. Losses at the gene ends were 4 bases for V and 5 bases for J; bases not matched to a gene: 11. Germline assignment: CDR1 SGHKS and CDR2 YYEKEE (reference sequence). On this clone itself: The target antigen is unknown.

This table comes from immunoSEQ multiplex PCR, and its TCRdb copy is limited to in-frame clones, with some not included. The data show roughly 120,000 clones, roughly 92% seen once. The TCR comes from an adult who received the AZD1222 COVID-19 vaccine. J is TRBJ2-5 and V is TRBV5-5; 7 bases line up with TRBD1. The starting material was peripheral blood, obtained 28 days after the second AZD1222 dose. The CDR3 here is CASSLTGQNYETQYF. The CDR3, as DNA: TGTGCCAGCAGCCTCACGGGACAGAATTATGAGACCCAGTACTTC.